The present T cell receptor beta chain was sequenced within a study of blood T cell repertoires in COVID-19 (dated by TCRdb to 2018 to 2020). Some background on the complete study: Collaborator samples came from the United States, Italy and Spain and covered acute and convalescent phases of COVID-19. The dataset comprised deeply sampled blood TCRbeta repertoires from subjects exposed to, actively infected with, or recovered from COVID-19. The samples were drawn from two sources: the first 160 participants of the ongoing ImmuneRACE study, and 950 to 1,500 subjects contributed by 6 global collaborators. Where available, HLA class I and class II types were obtained from metadata supplied by the sample provider rather than from assay-based typing. The material from the prospective study consisted of cDNA or gDNA derived from T cells, B-cell-depleted T cells, or PBMCs. A freely available public database, intended as a resource for researchers studying the immune response to SARS-CoV-2, is where the repertoires were released. The sample metadata nearly always contained a de-identified subject ID, COVID-19 status, age in years and sex. Study-wide findings and limitations: How much clinical and demographic metadata was included differed by source and by participant, and the metadata was provided uncurated.

With respect to this clone: Its antigen specificity is not known. Qualities for individual bases were not recorded, and no much larger clone is one base off.

Collaborating institutions collected whole blood in K2EDTA tubes following their own protocols. Collaborator samples were shipped for TCRbeta analysis as frozen whole blood, isolated PBMCs, or DNA extracted from either sample type. V is pruned by 4 bases and J by 1 base, leaving 2 bases of the junction without a gene match. From cysteine to phenylalanine, the CDR3 is 17 amino acids long. Only the CDR3 region is kept as DNA, spanning 51 bases read in frame from base 1. In the germline V gene (reference sequence), CDR1 corresponds to SEHNR and CDR2 to FQNEAQ. The immunoSEQ Assay, a bias-controlled multiplex PCR, was used to amplify TCRbeta CDR3 regions from genomic DNA. The original methods were these. The number of nucleated cells in each sample was estimated from the amplification of reference gene primers within the assay. Sequence reads were collapsed and filtered to measure the absolute abundance of every unique TCRbeta CDR3 rearrangement. For each sample, productive Simpson clonality was calculated by taking the square root of Simpson's diversity index across productive rearrangements. TCRdb limited this immuneACCESS table to in-frame rearrangements with V and J called. A share of clones is missing; checked studies link under half to unresolved V genes, and the rest is unexplained. V, J and clone size are those of that table, while D and trimming were read from the DNA. The sample includes some 150,000 clones, with about four fifths observed a single time. Jointly, the top ten make up about 29% of the sample.

The sequence came from a woman aged 60-75 years with acute or convalescent COVID-19. The sequence joins TRBV7-9 to TRBJ2-1; TRBD2 lines up with 15 middle nucleotides. Source material: peripheral blood. The CDR3 reads CASSWTSGGASYNEQFF. Here is the DNA: TGTGCCAGCAGCTGGACTAGCGGGGGGGCATCCTACAATGAGCAGTTCTTC.